This TCR beta chain was found in a study of blood T cell repertoires in COVID-19. The data were produced by immunoSEQ multiplex PCR, yet TCRdb's version contains in-frame clones alone and is incomplete. Of a few hundred thousand clones detected, roughly 80% appear once; the ten largest clones hold less than 4.5%. This CDR3 region has 15 residues. Germline CDR1 reads MNHEY; CDR2 reads SMNVEV (reference sequence). Trimming removed 2 bases at V and 4 bases at J, with 12 bases between. The chain has TRBV27 and TRBJ1-3; a possible D gene is TRBD1 (5 bases). Sequenced: peripheral blood. This TCR derives from a woman aged 45 to 65 with active or convalescent COVID-19. The CDR3 nucleotides read TGTGCCAGCAGTTTACGGGCAGGGCGAGGAAACACCATATATTTT. Translation gives CASSLRAGRGNTIYF.